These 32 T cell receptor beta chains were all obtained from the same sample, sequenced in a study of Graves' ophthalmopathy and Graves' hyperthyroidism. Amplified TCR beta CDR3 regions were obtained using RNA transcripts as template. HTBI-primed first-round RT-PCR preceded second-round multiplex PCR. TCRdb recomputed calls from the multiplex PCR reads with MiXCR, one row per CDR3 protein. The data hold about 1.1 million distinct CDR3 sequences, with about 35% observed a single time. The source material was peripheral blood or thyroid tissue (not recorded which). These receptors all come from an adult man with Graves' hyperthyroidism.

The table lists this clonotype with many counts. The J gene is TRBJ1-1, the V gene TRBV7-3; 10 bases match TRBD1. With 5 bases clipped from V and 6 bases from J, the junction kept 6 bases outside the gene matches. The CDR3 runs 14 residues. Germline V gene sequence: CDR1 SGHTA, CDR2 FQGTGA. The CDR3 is CASSRTGGFAEAFF. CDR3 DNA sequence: TGTGCCAGCAGCCGGACAGGGGGGTTCGCTGAAGCTTTCTTT.

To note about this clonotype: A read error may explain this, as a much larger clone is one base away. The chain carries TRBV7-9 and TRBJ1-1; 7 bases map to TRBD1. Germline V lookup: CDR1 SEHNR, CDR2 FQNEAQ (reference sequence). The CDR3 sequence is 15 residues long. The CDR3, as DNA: TGTGCCACCAGCTTAGACCGGGACAGTAACACTGAAGCTTTCTTT. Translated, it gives CATSLDRDSNTEAFF. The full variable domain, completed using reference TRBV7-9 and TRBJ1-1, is DTGVSQNPRHKITKRGQNVTFRCDPISEHNRLYWYRQTLGQGPEFLTYFQNEAQLEKSRLLSDRFSAERPKGSFSTLEIQRTEQGDSAMYLCATSLDRDSNTEAFFGQGTRLTVV.

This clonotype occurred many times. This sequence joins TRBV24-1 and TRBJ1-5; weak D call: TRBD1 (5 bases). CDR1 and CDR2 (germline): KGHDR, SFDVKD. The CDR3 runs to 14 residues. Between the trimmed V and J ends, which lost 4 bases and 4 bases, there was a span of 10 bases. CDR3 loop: CATSEWGPNQPQHF. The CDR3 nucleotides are TGTGCCACCAGTGAATGGGGCCCAAATCAGCCCCAGCATTTT.

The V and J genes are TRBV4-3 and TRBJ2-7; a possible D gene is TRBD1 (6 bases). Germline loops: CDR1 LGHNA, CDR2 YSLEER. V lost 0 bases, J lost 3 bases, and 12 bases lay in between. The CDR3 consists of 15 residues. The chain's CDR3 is CASSQDKQGYYEQYF. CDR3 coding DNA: TGCGCCAGCAGCCAAGATAAACAGGGATACTACGAGCAGTACTTC.

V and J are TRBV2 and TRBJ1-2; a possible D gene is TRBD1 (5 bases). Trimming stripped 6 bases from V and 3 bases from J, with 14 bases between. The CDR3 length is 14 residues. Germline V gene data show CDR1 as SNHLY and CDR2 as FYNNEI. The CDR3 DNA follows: TGTGCCAGCAGGGCTGACAGCACTTACTATGGCTACACCTTC. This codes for CASRADSTYYGYTF.

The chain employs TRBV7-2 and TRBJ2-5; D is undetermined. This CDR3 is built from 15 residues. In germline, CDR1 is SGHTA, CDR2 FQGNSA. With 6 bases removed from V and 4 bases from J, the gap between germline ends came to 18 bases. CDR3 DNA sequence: TGTGCCAGCAGTCCCCCCCCCGGGCGGCGAGAGACCCAGTACTTC. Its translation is CASSPPPGRRETQYF.

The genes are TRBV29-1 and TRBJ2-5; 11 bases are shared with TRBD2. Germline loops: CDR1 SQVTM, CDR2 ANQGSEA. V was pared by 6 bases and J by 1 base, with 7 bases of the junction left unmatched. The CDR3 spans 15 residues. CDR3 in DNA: TGCAGCGTCATTCGACTAGCGGGACGCCAAGAGACCCAGTACTTC. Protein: CSVIRLAGRQETQYF.

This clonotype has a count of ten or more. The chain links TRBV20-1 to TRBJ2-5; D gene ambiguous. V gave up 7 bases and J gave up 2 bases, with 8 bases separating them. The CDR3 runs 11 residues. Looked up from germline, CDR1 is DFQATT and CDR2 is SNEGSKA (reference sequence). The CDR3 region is CSGRHQETQYF. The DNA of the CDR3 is TGCAGTGGCAGGCATCAAGAGACCCAGTACTTC.

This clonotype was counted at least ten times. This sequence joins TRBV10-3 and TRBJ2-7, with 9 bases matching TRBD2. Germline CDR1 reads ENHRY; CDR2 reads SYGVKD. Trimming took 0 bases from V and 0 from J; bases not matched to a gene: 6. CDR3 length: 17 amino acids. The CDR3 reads CAISESSSGTISYEQYF. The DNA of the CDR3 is TGTGCCATCAGTGAGTCGTCTAGCGGGACGATCTCCTACGAGCAGTACTTC.

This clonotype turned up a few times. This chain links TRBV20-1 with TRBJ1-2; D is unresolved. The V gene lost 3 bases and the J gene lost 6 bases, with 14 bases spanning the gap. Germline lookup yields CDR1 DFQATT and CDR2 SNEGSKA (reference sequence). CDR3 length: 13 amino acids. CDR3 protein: CSARDPGSHGYTF. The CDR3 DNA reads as TGCAGTGCTAGGGATCCGGGGAGTCATGGCTACACCTTC.

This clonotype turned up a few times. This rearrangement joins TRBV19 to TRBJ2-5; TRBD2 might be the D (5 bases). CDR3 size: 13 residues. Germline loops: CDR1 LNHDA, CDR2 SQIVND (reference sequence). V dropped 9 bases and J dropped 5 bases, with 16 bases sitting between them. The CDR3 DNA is TGTGCCAGCAATGCCGGTGGACTTGAGACCCAGTACTTC. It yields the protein CASNAGGLETQYF.

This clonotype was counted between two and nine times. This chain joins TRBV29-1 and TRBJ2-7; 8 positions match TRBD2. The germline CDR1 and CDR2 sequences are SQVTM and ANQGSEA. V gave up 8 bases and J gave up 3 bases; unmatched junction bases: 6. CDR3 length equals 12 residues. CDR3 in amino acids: CSCLTSGYEQYF. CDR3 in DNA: TGCAGCTGTCTAACTAGCGGCTACGAGCAGTACTTC.

The CDR3 bases are TGTGCCAACAGGAGGGCTTCCTACGAGCAGTACTTC. It yields the protein CANRRASYEQYF. This chain joins TRBV10-3 and TRBJ2-7; D is possibly TRBD2 (6 bases). Per germline, CDR1 ENHRY and CDR2 SYGVKD. This CDR3 spans 12 amino acids. V shed 10 bases and J shed 1 base, with 11 bases lying between them.

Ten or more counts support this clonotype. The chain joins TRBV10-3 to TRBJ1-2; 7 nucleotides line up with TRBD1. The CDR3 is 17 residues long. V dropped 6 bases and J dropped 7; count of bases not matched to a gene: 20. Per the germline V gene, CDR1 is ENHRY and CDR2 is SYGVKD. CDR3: CAIRPGTAAREWSGYTF. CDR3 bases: TGTGCCATCAGACCCGGGACAGCGGCTCGTGAATGGAGTGGCTACACCTTC.

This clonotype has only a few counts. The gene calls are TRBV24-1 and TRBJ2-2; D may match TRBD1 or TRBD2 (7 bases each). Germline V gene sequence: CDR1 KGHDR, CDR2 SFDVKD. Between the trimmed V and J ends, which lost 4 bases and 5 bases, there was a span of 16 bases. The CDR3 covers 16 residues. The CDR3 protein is CATSDPVQGGTGELFF. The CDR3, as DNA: TGTGCCACCAGTGACCCCGTGCAGGGGGGGACCGGGGAGCTGTTTTTT.

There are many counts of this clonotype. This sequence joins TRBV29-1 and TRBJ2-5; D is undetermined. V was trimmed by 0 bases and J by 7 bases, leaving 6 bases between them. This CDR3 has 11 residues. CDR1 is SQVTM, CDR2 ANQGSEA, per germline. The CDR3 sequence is CSVEEGGTQYF. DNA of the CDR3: TGCAGCGTTGAAGAGGGCGGGACCCAGTACTTC.

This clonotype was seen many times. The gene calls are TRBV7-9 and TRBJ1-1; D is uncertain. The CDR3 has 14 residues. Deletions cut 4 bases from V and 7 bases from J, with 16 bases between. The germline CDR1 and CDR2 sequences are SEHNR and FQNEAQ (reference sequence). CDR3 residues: CASSWADGPDEAFF. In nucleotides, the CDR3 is TGTGCCAGCAGCTGGGCAGATGGGCCGGATGAAGCTTTCTTT. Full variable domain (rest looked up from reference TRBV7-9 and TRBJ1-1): DTGVSQNPRHKITKRGQNVTFRCDPISEHNRLYWYRQTLGQGPEFLTYFQNEAQLEKSRLLSDRFSAERPKGSFSTLEIQRTEQGDSAMYLCASSWADGPDEAFFGQGTRLTVV.

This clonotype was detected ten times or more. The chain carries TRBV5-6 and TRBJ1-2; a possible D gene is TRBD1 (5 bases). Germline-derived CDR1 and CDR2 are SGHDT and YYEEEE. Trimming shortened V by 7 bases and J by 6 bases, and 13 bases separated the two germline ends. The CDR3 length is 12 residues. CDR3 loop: CASHQVGDGYTF. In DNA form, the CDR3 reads TGTGCCAGCCATCAGGTGGGGGATGGCTACACCTTC. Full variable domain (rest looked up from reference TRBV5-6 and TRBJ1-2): DAGVTQSPTHLIKTRGQQVTLRCSPKSGHDTVSWYQQALGQGPQFIFQYYEEEERQRGNFPDRFSGHQFPNYSSELNVNALLLGDSALYLCASHQVGDGYTFGSGTRLTVV.

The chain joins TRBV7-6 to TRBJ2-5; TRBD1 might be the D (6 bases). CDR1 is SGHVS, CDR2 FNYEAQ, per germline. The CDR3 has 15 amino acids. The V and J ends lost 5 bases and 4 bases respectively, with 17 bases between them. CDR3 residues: CASSLMSGGLETQYF. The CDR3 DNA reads TGTGCCAGCAGCCTTATGAGTGGGGGCCTAGAGACCCAGTACTTC. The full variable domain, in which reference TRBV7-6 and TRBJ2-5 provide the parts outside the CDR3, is GAGVSQSPRYKVTKRGQDVALRCDPISGHVSLYWYRQALGQGPEFLTYFNYEAQQDKSGLPNDRFSAERPEGSISTLTIQRTEQRDSAMYRCASSLMSGGLETQYFGPGTRLLVL.

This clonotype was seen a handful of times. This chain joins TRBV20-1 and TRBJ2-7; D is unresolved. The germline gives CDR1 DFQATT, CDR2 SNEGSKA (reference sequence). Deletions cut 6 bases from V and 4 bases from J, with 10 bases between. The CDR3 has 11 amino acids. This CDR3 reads CSATNPYEQYF. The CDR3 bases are TGCAGTGCCACAAATCCTTACGAGCAGTACTTC.

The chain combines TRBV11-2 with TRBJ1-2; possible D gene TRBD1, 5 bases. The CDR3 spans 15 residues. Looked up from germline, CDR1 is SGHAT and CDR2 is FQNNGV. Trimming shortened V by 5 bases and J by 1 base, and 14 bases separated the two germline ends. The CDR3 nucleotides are TGTGCCAGCAGCACCCCGGGGCCGCTTAACTATGGCTACACCTTC. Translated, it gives CASSTPGPLNYGYTF.

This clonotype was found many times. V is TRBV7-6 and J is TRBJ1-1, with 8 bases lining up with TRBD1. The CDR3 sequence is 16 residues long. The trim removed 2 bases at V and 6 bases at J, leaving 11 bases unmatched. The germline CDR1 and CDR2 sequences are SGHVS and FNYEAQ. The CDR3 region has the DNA TGTGCCAGCAGCTTAACTCAAACAGGGGGAAGTTCTGAAGCTTTCTTT. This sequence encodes CASSLTQTGGSSEAFF. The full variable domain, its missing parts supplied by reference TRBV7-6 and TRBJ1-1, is GAGVSQSPRYKVTKRGQDVALRCDPISGHVSLYWYRQALGQGPEFLTYFNYEAQQDKSGLPNDRFSAERPEGSISTLTIQRTEQRDSAMYRCASSLTQTGGSSEAFFGQGTRLTVV.

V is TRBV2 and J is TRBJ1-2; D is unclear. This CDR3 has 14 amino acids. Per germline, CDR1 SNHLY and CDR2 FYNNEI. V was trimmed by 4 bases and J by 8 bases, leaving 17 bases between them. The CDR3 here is CASSGNAGRDGYTF. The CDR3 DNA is TGTGCCAGCAGTGGGAATGCGGGGAGAGACGGCTACACCTTC.

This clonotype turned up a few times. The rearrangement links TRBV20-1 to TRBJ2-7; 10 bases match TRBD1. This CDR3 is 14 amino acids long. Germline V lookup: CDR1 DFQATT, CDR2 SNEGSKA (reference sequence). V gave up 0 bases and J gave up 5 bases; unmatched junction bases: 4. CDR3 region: CSARDRDRGHEQYF. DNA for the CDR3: TGCAGTGCTAGAGACCGGGACAGGGGCCACGAGCAGTACTTC.

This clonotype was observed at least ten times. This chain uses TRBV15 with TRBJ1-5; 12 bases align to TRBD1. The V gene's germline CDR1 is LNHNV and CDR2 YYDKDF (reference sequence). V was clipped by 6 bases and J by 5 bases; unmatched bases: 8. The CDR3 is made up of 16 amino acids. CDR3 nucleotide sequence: TGTGCCACCAGAGAGGGACAGGGGGCATATGATCAGCCCCAGCATTTT. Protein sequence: CATREGQGAYDQPQHF.

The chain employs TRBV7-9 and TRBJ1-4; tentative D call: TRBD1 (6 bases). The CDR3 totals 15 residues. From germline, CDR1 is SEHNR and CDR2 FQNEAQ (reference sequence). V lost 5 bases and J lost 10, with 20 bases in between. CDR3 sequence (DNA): TGTGCCAGCAGCCCGCAGGGGAAGGTTGACGGAAAACTGTTTTTT. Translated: CASSPQGKVDGKLFF.

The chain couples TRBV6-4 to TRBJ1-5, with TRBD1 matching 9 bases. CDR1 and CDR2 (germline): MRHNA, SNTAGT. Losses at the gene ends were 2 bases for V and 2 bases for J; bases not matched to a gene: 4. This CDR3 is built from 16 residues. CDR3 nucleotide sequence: TGTGCCAGCAGTGACCGGGACAGGGCAGGCAATCAGCCCCAGCATTTT. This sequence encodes CASSDRDRAGNQPQHF.

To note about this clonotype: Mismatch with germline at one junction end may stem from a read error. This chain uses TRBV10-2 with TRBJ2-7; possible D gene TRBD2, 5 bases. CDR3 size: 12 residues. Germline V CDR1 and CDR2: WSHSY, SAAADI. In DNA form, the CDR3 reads TGTGCCAGCAGGAGAGTCGGGGTCGAGCAGTACTTC. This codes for CASRRVGVEQYF.

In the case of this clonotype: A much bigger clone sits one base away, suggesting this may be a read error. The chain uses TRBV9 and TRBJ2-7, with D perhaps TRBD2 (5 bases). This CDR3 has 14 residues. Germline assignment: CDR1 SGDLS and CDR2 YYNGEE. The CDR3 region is CGSSSTGKIYEQYF. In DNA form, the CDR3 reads TGTGGCAGCAGCTCGACCGGGAAGATCTACGAGCAGTACTTC.

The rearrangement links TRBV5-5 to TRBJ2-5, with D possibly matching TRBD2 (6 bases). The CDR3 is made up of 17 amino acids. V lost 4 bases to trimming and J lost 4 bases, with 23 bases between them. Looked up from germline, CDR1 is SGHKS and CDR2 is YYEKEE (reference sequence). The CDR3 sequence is CASSPGQGKKGGETQYF. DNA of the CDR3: TGTGCCAGCAGCCCCGGGCAAGGGAAGAAGGGAGGAGAGACCCAGTACTTC.

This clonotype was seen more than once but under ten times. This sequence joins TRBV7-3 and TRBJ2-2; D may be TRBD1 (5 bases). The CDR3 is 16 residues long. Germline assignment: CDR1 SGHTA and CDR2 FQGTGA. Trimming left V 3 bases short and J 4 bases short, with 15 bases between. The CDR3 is CASSLLRGRGTGELFF. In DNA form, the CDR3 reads TGTGCCAGCAGCTTGCTAAGGGGCCGAGGCACCGGGGAGCTGTTTTTT. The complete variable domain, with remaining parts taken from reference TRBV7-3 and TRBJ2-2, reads GAGVSQTPSNKVTEKGKYVELRCDPISGHTALYWYRQSLGQGPEFLIYFQGTGAADDSGLPNDRFFAVRPEGSVSTLKIQRTERGDSAVYLCASSLLRGRGTGELFFGEGSRLTVL.

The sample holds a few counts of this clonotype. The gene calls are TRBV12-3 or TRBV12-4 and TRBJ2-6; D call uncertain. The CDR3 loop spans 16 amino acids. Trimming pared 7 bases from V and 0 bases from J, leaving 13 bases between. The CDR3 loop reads CASNLGRVSGANVLTF. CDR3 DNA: TGTGCCAGCAACTTAGGTAGGGTCTCTGGGGCCAACGTCCTGACTTTC.